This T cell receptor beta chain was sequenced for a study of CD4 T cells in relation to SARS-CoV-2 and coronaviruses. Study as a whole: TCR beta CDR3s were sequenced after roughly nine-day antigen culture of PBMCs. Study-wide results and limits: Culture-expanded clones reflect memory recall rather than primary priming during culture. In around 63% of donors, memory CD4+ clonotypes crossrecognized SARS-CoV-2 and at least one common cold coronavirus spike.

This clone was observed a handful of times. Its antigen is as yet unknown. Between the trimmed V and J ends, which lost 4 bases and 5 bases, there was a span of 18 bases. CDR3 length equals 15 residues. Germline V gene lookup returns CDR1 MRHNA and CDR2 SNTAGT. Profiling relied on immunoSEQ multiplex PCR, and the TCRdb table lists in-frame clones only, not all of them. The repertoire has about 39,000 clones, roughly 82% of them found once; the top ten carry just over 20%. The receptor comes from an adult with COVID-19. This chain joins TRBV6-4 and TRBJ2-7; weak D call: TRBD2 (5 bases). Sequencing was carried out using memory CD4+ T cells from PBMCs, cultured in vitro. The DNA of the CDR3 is TGTGCCAGCAGTGTGAGGGTAGAGGGTGGGGACGAGCAGTACTTC. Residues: CASSVRVEGGDEQYF.